Each of the 12 T cell receptor beta chains below was sequenced from the same sample in a study of T cell repertoires in cytomegalovirus infection. MiXCR, run by TCRdb on the reads, gives a single entry per CDR3 protein. The sample lists approximately 500,000 distinct CDR3 sequences; 15% to 20% were seen once. Source material: CD8+ T cells from PBMCs. The receptors here all came from a human donor in good health (CMV status not recorded). Some clones in this sample may be carry-over from other donors' samples.

This clonotype was found a few times. This chain connects TRBV28 to TRBJ2-5; 7 bases agree with TRBD1. J gave up 2 bases and V 1 base, and 16 bases lay outside the gene matches. This CDR3 has 19 residues. Per the germline V gene, CDR1 is MDHEN and CDR2 is SYDVKM. The CDR3 protein is CASSLFALAFPGQQETQYF. The CDR3 nucleotides read TGTGCCAGCAGTTTATTCGCCTTGGCCTTCCCGGGACAGCAAGAGACCCAGTACTTC.

This clonotype came up a few times. This sequence joins TRBV27 and TRBJ1-1; TRBD1 might be the D (5 bases). CDR1 is MNHEY and CDR2 is SMNVEV in the germline V gene (reference sequence). V lost 1 base, J lost 4 bases, and 19 bases lay in between. The CDR3 contains 17 residues. CDR3 nucleotide sequence: TGTGCCAGCAGTTTATACCCCGGGAGGGGAGTGGGCACTGAAGCTTTCTTT. Protein sequence: CASSLYPGRGVGTEAFF.

Many counts were recorded for this clonotype. The chain combines TRBV12-3 or TRBV12-4 with TRBJ1-3; TRBD1 matches at 10 bases. Trimming removed 6 bases from V and 2 bases from J; junction bases left unmatched: 7. This CDR3 has 16 residues. The CDR3 sequence is CASRREGTGAGNTIYF. The DNA for the CDR3 is TGTGCCAGCAGGCGGGAGGGGACAGGGGCTGGAAACACCATATATTTT.

In this sample, this clonotype turned up a few times. The chain joins TRBV5-1 to TRBJ2-3; 9 nucleotides align to TRBD1. With V trimmed by 0 bases and J by 1 base, 6 bases remained unmatched. The V gene's germline CDR1 is SGHRS and CDR2 YFSETQ. This CDR3 is built from 17 residues. The CDR3 loop is CASSLETGGWGTDTQYF. CDR3 nucleotides: TGCGCCAGCAGCTTGGAGACAGGGGGTTGGGGCACAGATACGCAGTATTTT.

This clonotype was counted between two and nine times. The chain carries TRBV7-9 and TRBJ2-7; D may be TRBD1 (6 bases). Deletions cut 4 bases from V and 2 bases from J, with 18 bases between. The CDR3 contains 16 residues. The germline V gene has CDR1 SEHNR and CDR2 FQNEAQ (reference sequence). The CDR3, as DNA: TGTGCCAGCAGCTCCCAGGGGACAATAAACCCCTACGAGCAGTACTTC. This codes for CASSSQGTINPYEQYF.

The V and J genes are TRBV15 and TRBJ2-7; 7 bases fit TRBD2. The CDR3 consists of 16 residues. V was pared by 5 bases and J by 3 bases, with 13 bases of the junction left unmatched. Looked up from germline, CDR1 is LNHNV and CDR2 is YYDKDF (reference sequence). In DNA, the CDR3 is TGTGCCACCAGCTCCGGTTGGGAGGGATTGGGCTACGAGCAGTACTTC. Translated: CATSSGWEGLGYEQYF.

This clonotype was picked up a small number of times. The chain carries TRBV6-1 and TRBJ1-1; unclear D gene. Deletions cut 7 bases from V and 0 bases from J, with 21 bases between. The CDR3 length is 17 residues. Germline CDR1 is MNHNS and CDR2 is SASEGT. This CDR3 reads CASTAHSIGSLNTEAFF. The CDR3 bases are TGTGCCAGCACCGCTCACAGTATTGGTTCTTTGAACACTGAAGCTTTCTTT.

This clonotype was counted between two and nine times. V is TRBV19 and J is TRBJ1-1; D not certain. CDR3 length equals 14 residues. The germline gives CDR1 LNHDA, CDR2 SQIVND (reference sequence). Trimming cost V 4 bases and J 5 bases, with 14 bases left between them. CDR3 in DNA: TGTGCCAGTAGTACCCCAAGACTGCCGACTGAAGCTTTCTTT. It codes for CASSTPRLPTEAFF.

This clonotype was counted many times. The rearrangement links TRBV6-5 to TRBJ1-4; 8 bases fit TRBD1. Per the germline V gene, CDR1 is MNHEY and CDR2 is SVGAGI. The CDR3 spans 16 residues. V was pared by 3 bases and J by 8 bases, with 11 bases of the junction left unmatched. The CDR3 region has the DNA TGTGCCAGCAGTTATTCGACAGGGGAAGCGAAAGAAAAACTGTTTTTT. Amino acids: CASSYSTGEAKEKLFF.

A few counts support this clonotype. The V call is TRBV20-1, the J call TRBJ2-7, with D possibly being TRBD2 (6 bases). Germline V lookup: CDR1 DFQATT, CDR2 SNEGSKA (reference sequence). V was trimmed by 3 bases and J by 3 bases, leaving 21 bases between them. The length of the CDR3 is 16 residues. CDR3 bases: TGCAGTGCTAGTGCTACCGGGACTGACTTTGACTACGAGCAGTACTTC. This sequence encodes CSASATGTDFDYEQYF.

Worth noting for this clonotype: An end of the junction does not agree with germline; a read error may underlie this. J is TRBJ2-2 and V is TRBV28, with D possibly TRBD1 on 6 matching bases. The CDR3 has 18 amino acids. Germline V gene sequence: CDR1 MDHEN, CDR2 SYDVKM. Here the CDR3 reads CASSSLETGLTNSGELFF. The CDR3, as DNA: TGTGCCAGCAGCTCTCTAGAGACAGGACTTACGAACTCCGGGGAGCTGTTTTTT.

The chain has TRBV27 and TRBJ1-1; D is uncertain. From germline, CDR1 is MNHEY and CDR2 SMNVEV (reference sequence). The CDR3 has 16 amino acids. The V end lost 3 bases, the J end lost 0 bases, and 14 bases lay between the germline ends. CDR3 protein: CASSFIRGSLNTEAFF. CDR3 nucleotides: TGTGCCAGCAGTTTCATCCGAGGAAGTTTGAACACTGAAGCTTTCTTT.